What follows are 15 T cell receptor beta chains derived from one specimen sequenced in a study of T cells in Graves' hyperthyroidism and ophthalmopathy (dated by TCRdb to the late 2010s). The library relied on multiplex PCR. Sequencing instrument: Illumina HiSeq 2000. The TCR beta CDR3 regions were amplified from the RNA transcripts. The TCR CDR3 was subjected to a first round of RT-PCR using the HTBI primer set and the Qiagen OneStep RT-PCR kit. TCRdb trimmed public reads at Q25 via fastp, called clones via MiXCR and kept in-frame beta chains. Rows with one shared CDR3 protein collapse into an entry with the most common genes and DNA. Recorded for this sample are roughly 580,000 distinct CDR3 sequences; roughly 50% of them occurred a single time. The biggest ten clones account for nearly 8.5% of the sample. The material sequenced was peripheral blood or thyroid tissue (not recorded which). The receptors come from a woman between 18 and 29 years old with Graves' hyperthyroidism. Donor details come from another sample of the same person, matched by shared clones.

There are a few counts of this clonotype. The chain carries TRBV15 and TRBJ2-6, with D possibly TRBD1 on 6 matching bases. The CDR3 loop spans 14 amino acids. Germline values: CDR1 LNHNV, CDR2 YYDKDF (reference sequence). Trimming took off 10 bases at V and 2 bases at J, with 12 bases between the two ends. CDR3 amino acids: CASTNRAGANVLTF. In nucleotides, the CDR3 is TGTGCCAGCACCAACAGGGCTGGGGCCAACGTCCTGACTTTC.

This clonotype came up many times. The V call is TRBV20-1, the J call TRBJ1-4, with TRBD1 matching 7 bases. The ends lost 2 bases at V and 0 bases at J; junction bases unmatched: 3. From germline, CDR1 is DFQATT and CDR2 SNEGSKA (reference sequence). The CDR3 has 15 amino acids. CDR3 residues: CSARRDSTTNEKLFF. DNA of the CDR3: TGCAGTGCTAGACGGGACAGTACAACTAATGAAAAACTGTTTTTT.

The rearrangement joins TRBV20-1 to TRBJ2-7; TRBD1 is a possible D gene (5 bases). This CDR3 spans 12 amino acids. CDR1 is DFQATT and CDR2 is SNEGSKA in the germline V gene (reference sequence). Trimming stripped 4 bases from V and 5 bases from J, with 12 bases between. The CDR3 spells CSATGQVDEQYF. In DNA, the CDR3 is TGCAGTGCTACAGGGCAAGTGGACGAGCAGTACTTC.

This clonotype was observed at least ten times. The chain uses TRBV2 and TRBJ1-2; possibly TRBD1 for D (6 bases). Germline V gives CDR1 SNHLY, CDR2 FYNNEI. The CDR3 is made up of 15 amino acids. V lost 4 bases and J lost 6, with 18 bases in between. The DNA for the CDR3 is TGTGCCAGCAGTGTCGACAGGATCATTCCCAATGGCTACACCTTC. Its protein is CASSVDRIIPNGYTF.

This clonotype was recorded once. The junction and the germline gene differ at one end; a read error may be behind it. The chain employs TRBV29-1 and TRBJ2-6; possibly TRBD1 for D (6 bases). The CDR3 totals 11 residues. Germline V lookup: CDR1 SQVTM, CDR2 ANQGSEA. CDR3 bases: TGCAGCGTGGACAGTGTCAACACTGAAGCTTTC. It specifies CSVDSVNTEAF.

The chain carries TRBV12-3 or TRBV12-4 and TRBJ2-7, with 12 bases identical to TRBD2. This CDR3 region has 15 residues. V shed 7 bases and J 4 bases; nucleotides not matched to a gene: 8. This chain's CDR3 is CASTRGLAGWYEQYF. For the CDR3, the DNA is TGTGCCAGCACTCGCGGACTAGCGGGATGGTACGAGCAGTACTTC.

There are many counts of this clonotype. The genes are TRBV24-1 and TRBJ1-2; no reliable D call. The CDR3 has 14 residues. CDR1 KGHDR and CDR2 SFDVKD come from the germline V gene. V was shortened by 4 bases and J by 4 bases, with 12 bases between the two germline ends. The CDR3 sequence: CATSDLTGSYGYTF. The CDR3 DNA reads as TGTGCCACCAGTGACCTGACCGGGAGCTATGGCTACACCTTC.

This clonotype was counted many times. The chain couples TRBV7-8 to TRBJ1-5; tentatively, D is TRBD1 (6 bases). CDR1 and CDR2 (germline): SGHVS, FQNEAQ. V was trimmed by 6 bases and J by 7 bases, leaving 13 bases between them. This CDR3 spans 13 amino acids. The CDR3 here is CASSRQDIQPQHF. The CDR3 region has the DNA TGTGCCAGCAGTCGACAGGACATCCAGCCCCAGCATTTT.

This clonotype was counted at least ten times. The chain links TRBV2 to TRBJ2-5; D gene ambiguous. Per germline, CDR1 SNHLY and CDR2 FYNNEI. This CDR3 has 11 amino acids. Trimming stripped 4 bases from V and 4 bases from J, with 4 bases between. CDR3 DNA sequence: TGTGCCAGCAGTGCGGGAGAGACCCAGTACTTC. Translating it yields CASSAGETQYF.

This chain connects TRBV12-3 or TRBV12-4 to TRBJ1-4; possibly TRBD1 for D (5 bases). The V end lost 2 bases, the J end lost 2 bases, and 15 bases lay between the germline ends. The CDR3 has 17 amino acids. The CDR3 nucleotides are TGTGCCAGCAGTTTATCCCTCCTGACAGCCACTAATGAAAAACTGTTTTTT. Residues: CASSLSLLTATNEKLFF.

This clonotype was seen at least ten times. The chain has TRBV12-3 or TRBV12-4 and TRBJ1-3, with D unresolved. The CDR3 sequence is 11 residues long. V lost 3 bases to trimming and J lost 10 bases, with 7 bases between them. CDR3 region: CASSFDLTIYF. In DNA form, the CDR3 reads TGTGCCAGCAGTTTTGACCTTACCATATATTTT.

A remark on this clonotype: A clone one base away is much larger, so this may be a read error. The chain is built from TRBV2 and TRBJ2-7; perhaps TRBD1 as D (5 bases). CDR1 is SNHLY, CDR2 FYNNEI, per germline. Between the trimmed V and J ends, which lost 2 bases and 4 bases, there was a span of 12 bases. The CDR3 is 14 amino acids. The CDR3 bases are TGTGCCAGCAGTGAACAGGGTCCGGAGTACGAGCAGTACTTC. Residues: CASSEQGPEYEQYF.

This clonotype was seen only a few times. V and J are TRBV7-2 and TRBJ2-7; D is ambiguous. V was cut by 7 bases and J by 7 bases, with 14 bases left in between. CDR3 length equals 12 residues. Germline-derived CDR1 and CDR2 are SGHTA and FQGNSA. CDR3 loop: CASTDPPREQYF. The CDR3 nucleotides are TGTGCCAGCACCGACCCCCCCCGGGAGCAGTACTTC.

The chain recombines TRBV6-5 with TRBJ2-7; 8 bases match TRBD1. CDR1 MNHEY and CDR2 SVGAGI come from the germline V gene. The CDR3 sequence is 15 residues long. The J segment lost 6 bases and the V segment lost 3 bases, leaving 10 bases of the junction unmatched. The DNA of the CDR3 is TGTGCCAGCAGTTATCCCTGGACAGGGAGATCCGAGCAGTACTTC. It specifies CASSYPWTGRSEQYF.

The CDR3 DNA is TGTGCCAGCAGCCAAGATCTGCGAGGAGATCAGCCCCAGCATTTT. Translating gives CASSQDLRGDQPQHF. V and J are TRBV14 and TRBJ1-5; D is unclear. The germline CDR1 and CDR2 sequences are SGHDN and FVKESK. This CDR3 contains 15 residues. The germline V and J ends were trimmed by 0 bases and 5 bases, with 11 bases remaining between them.